This T cell receptor (beta chain) was observed in a study of T cell responses to AZD1222 COVID-19 vaccine. Sequencing was performed with immunoSEQ multiplex PCR; in TCRdb, only in-frame clones are kept and a portion is missing. The sample lists about 150,000 clones, 90% seen once, with about 3% in the top ten. CDR3 length: 14 amino acids. The rearrangement joins TRBV21-1 to TRBJ1-2. TRBV21-1 is termed a pseudogene. This clonotype was obtained from an adult in good health. Specimen: peripheral blood, collected on day 0 of AZD1222 vaccination. The CDR3: CASSPKGGDYGYTF. The CDR3 DNA reads TGTGCCAGCAGCCCCAAGGGCGGGGACTATGGCTACACCTTC.